In its sample, the clone carrying this TCR beta chain was seen once. This sample was taken from a study of blood T cells in healthy people across ages. Germline CDR1 is SGDLS and CDR2 is YYNGEE. Unmatched junction bases numbered 4, after V lost 0 bases and J lost 7 bases. This CDR3 region has 14 residues. A second PCR, run for about 7 to 11 cycles, used a sample-barcoded 5' primer plus a J-beta primer mix. TCRdb re-derived calls from the 5' RACE reads in MiXCR, one entry per CDR3 protein. The profile covers around 1.5 million distinct CDR3 sequences, with roughly 64% appearing a single time and 6.5% to 8% taken by the ten largest.

Sequencing used blood. The chain links TRBV9 to TRBJ2-7; 10 nucleotides match TRBD2. The sequence was collected from a man between 18 and 35 years old in good health. The CDR3 bases are TGTGCCAGCAGCGTAGAAGCGGGAGGGCTTGAGCAGTACTTC. Translating it yields CASSVEAGGLEQYF.